Listed below are T cell receptor beta chains from one sample, sequenced in a study of T cell responses to AZD1222 COVID-19 vaccine. Profiled with immunoSEQ multiplex PCR; TCRdb holds only in-frame clones, not every one. The table has some 120,000 clones, 80% to 90% seen once. Sequenced material: peripheral blood, taken on day 0 of AZD1222 vaccination. Receptor source: an adult in good health. Both conserved end residues are part of each CDR3. D genes are given only for firm matches. A clone size is listed for some rows: how often the clone was seen (once, few, many), or a class if it is expanded.

d_gene	v_gene	j_gene	abundance	CDR3aa	CDR3nt
.	TRBV18	TRBJ1-2	.	CASSPPSRDGYTF	TGTGCCAGCTCACCACCGTCTCGAGATGGCTACACCTTC
.	TRBV6-5	TRBJ1-4	.	CASSQRNGKLFF	TGTGCCAGCAGCCAGAGGAATGGTAAACTGTTTTTT
TRBD2	TRBV20-1	TRBJ2-7	.	CSADSGNEQYF	TGCAGTGCCGATAGCGGGAACGAGCAGTACTTC
.	TRBV4-1	TRBJ1-1	.	CASSQGPGAGGAEAFF	TGCGCCAGCAGCCAGGGACCGGGGGCCGGGGGAGCTGAAGCTTTCTTT
.	TRBV19	TRBJ1-1	.	CATERTANTEAFF	TGTGCCACCGAACGGACAGCGAACACTGAAGCTTTCTTT
TRBD2	TRBV30	TRBJ2-7	.	CAWSGTSGGYEQYF	TGTGCCTGGAGCGGGACTAGCGGTGGCTACGAGCAGTACTTC
.	TRBV5-6	TRBJ1-2	.	CASSLAGTDYGYTF	TGTGCCAGCAGCTTGGCCGGGACTGACTATGGCTACACCTTC
TRBD2	TRBV5-1	TRBJ2-1	.	CASSSIGIAGGPYNEQFF	TGCGCCAGCAGCTCTATCGGGATAGCGGGGGGACCTTACAATGAGCAGTTCTTC
.	TRBV5-1	TRBJ2-3	.	CASSLGGSGPDTQYF	TGCGCCAGCAGCTTGGGTGGCTCCGGGCCAGATACGCAGTATTTT
.	TRBV5-4	TRBJ1-2	.	CASSWAGQDYGYTF	TGTGCCAGCAGCTGGGCAGGGCAGGACTATGGCTACACCTTC
.	TRBV21-1	TRBJ1-5	.	CASSPDPKASNQPQHF	TGTGCCAGCAGCCCCGACCCAAAGGCTAGCAATCAGCCCCAGCATTTT
.	TRBV3-1/TRBV3-2	TRBJ2-1	.	CASATSTRFNEQFF	TGTGCCAGCGCAACCTCGACTAGATTTAATGAGCAGTTCTTC
TRBD2	TRBV19	TRBJ2-2	once	CASSSRIGTSGTGELFF	TGTGCCAGTAGTTCAAGGATCGGGACTAGCGGCACCGGGGAGCTGTTTTTT
TRBD2	TRBV18	TRBJ2-1	.	CASSLSGSGNEQFF	TGTGCCAGCTCCCTAAGCGGGAGTGGAAATGAGCAGTTCTTC
.	TRBV2	TRBJ1-1	.	CASSEPMNTEAFF	TGTGCCAGCAGTGAACCAATGAACACTGAAGCTTTCTTT
.	TRBV6-2/TRBV6-3	TRBJ1-2	few	CASSYGTGGQESGYTF	TGTGCCAGCAGTTACGGAACCGGCGGACAAGAGAGTGGCTACACCTTC
TRBD2	TRBV4-3	TRBJ2-2	.	CASSPPVAGGPVSGELFF	TGCGCCAGCAGCCCCCCTGTGGCGGGAGGGCCAGTCTCCGGGGAGCTGTTTTTT
.	TRBV10-1	TRBJ2-2	.	CASSGNLGTGELFF	TGCGCCAGCAGTGGAAATCTGGGCACCGGGGAGCTGTTTTTT
.	TRBV19	TRBJ1-1	.	CASSIVGQPRGTEAFF	TGTGCCAGTAGTATAGTGGGGCAACCGCGGGGAACTGAAGCTTTCTTT
TRBD1	TRBV7-2	TRBJ2-2	.	CASSTGQGGTGELFF	TGTGCCAGCAGTACGGGACAGGGGGGAACCGGGGAGCTGTTTTTT
TRBD1	TRBV5-1	TRBJ2-1	.	CASSLPGQGGDEQFF	TGCGCCAGCAGCTTACCCGGACAGGGGGGGGATGAGCAGTTCTTC
TRBD1	TRBV28	TRBJ1-2	many	CASRPTGGGFGYTF	TGTGCCAGCAGGCCCACAGGAGGGGGCTTTGGCTACACCTTC
.	TRBV4-2	TRBJ2-7	.	CASSQGTSYEQYF	TGTGCCAGCAGCCAAGGGACTTCTTACGAGCAGTACTTC
TRBD1	TRBV2	TRBJ1-1	.	CASNSGTAKKNTEAFF	TGTGCCAGCAACTCCGGGACAGCTAAAAAGAACACTGAAGCTTTCTTT
TRBD1	TRBV6-1	TRBJ1-2	.	CASSELGQGFGYTF	TGTGCCAGCAGTGAACTAGGACAGGGGTTCGGGTACACCTTC
.	TRBV29-1	TRBJ1-1	once	CSVAGMANTEAFF	TGCAGCGTTGCGGGGATGGCGAACACTGAAGCTTTCTTT
.	TRBV11-1	TRBJ1-2	many	CASSLIDGDYGYTF	TGTGCCAGCAGCCTAATTGACGGCGACTATGGCTACACCTTC
.	TRBV5-4	TRBJ2-7	.	CASSFGGGSLFEQYF	TGTGCCAGCAGCTTCGGGGGAGGCTCCCTATTCGAGCAGTACTTC
.	TRBV28	TRBJ1-4	.	CASYLGGKLFF	TGTGCCAGCTACCTAGGTGGAAAACTGTTTTTT
TRBD2	TRBV29-1	TRBJ2-1	.	CSVELAGHNEQFF	TGCAGCGTTGAACTAGCGGGACACAATGAGCAGTTCTTC
.	TRBV12-3/TRBV12-4	TRBJ2-5	.	CASGSGPLWTQYF	TGTGCCAGCGGATCCGGGCCCCTGTGGACCCAGTACTTC
.	TRBV19	TRBJ2-7	.	CASSIREGLYEQYF	TGTGCCAGTAGTATAAGAGAGGGACTCTACGAGCAGTACTTC
.	TRBV27	TRBJ1-5	.	CASSLVSTGRPQHF	TGTGCCAGCAGTTTAGTCTCGACGGGTCGGCCCCAGCATTTT
.	TRBV18	TRBJ1-1	.	CASSPDRSMNTEAFF	TGTGCCAGCTCACCGGACAGATCGATGAACACTGAAGCTTTCTTT
TRBD1	TRBV6-5	TRBJ1-3	few	CASSRQGGENTIYF	TGTGCCAGCAGCCGACAGGGGGGGGAAAACACCATATATTTT
TRBD1	TRBV5-1	TRBJ2-2	.	CASSPWTGNTGELFF	TGCGCCAGCAGCCCTTGGACAGGGAACACCGGGGAGCTGTTTTTT
.	TRBV9	TRBJ2-7	.	CASSPGGETLSEQYF	TGTGCCAGCAGCCCGGGGGGCGAGACCTTGAGTGAGCAGTACTTC
TRBD2	TRBV7-9	TRBJ2-1	.	CASSFKAGGRPTYNEQFF	TGTGCCAGCAGCTTCAAAGCGGGGGGCCGACCCACCTACAATGAGCAGTTCTTC
.	TRBV4-1	TRBJ1-2	.	CASSQDPQGTYGYTF	TGCGCCAGCAGCCAAGATCCCCAGGGGACCTATGGCTACACCTTC
.	TRBV6-4	TRBJ1-2	few	CASSDLAATLYGYTF	TGTGCCAGCAGTGACCTCGCAGCTACCCTCTATGGCTACACCTTC
TRBD2	TRBV24-1	TRBJ2-1	.	CATSASSGLAGDNEQFF	TGTGCCACCAGTGCCTCATCCGGACTAGCGGGAGACAATGAGCAGTTCTTC
.	TRBV6-2/TRBV6-3	TRBJ2-3	few	CASSYSLATDTQYF	TGTGCCAGCAGTTACTCGTTGGCGACAGATACGCAGTATTTT
.	TRBV7-8	TRBJ1-6	.	CASSLADISRPLHF	TGTGCCAGCAGCTTAGCTGACATAAGTCGACCCCTCCACTTT
TRBD1	TRBV4-1	TRBJ1-4	.	CASSQDGQGRGEKLFF	TGCGCCAGCAGCCAAGATGGACAGGGCAGAGGTGAAAAACTGTTTTTT
TRBD2	TRBV29-1	TRBJ2-2	.	CSVRLAGGPYTGELFF	TGCAGCGTGCGACTAGCGGGGGGCCCTTACACCGGGGAGCTGTTTTTT
TRBD1	TRBV12-5	TRBJ1-1	.	CASGLAETSGGATEAFF	TGTGCTAGTGGTTTGGCCGAAACCTCAGGGGGCGCGACTGAAGCTTTCTTT
TRBD1	TRBV19	TRBJ1-2	.	CASSPDGQGAYGYTF	TGTGCCAGTAGCCCCGATGGGCAGGGGGCGTATGGCTACACCTTC
TRBD2	TRBV5-1	TRBJ2-5	.	CASSYGGTSGGAGETQYF	TGCGCCAGCAGCTATGGCGGGACTAGCGGGGGGGCCGGGGAGACCCAGTACTTC
.	TRBV30	TRBJ2-5	.	CAWSQGFQETQYF	TGTGCCTGGAGTCAAGGGTTCCAAGAGACCCAGTACTTC
.	TRBV9	TRBJ1-2	.	CASSVKPVGSYGYTF	TGTGCCAGCAGCGTAAAGCCCGTTGGCAGCTATGGCTACACCTTC
TRBD1	TRBV28	TRBJ1-2	.	CASRTTGHGYTF	TGTGCCAGCAGAACGACAGGGCATGGCTACACCTTC
.	TRBV7-2	TRBJ1-4	.	CASSLVQGTEKLFF	TGTGCCAGCAGCTTAGTCCAGGGGACCGAAAAACTGTTTTTT
.	TRBV29-1	TRBJ1-4	few	CSVRGNEKLFF	TGCAGCGTTCGGGGGAATGAAAAACTGTTTTTT
.	TRBV6-5	TRBJ1-5	few	CASSYQGPQHF	TGTGCCAGCAGTTACCAGGGGCCCCAGCATTTT
TRBD1	TRBV4-1	TRBJ2-7	.	CASSLEDRGSYEQYF	TGCGCCAGCAGCCTAGAGGACAGGGGATCCTACGAGCAGTACTTC
.	TRBV10-3	TRBJ1-1	.	CAISVQGRTEAFF	TGTGCCATCAGTGTTCAGGGCAGAACTGAAGCTTTCTTT
.	TRBV10-3	TRBJ1-3	.	CAIGSELSGNTIYF	TGTGCCATCGGGAGCGAGCTCTCTGGAAACACCATATATTTT